This T cell receptor beta chain was documented in a study of metastatic and nonmetastatic thyroid tumors. Across the study: Repertoires were compared across blood and tumor or nodule tissue from malignant and benign thyroid patients.

In the original analysis: The study built a papillary thyroid cancer distant-metastasis classifier from CDR3 differences across clinicopathological groups. TCRdb re-analyzed the PCR reads using MiXCR. These V and J calls originate from TCRdb's pipeline instead of the authors' own analysis. The sample holds over 25,000 clones, around 20% seen once. Among the patients, none had received any treatment before thyroid surgery. Trimming cost V 2 bases and J 5 bases, with 4 bases left between them. Germline loops: CDR1 MDHEN, CDR2 SYDVKM. The CDR3 runs to 12 residues. The sequenced sample consisted of blood. The chain combines TRBV28 with TRBJ2-1; unclear D gene. The TCR sequence derives from a female donor with papillary thyroid cancer or a benign thyroid nodule (not recorded which). Some clones in this sample may be carry-over from other donors' samples. The CDR3 DNA is TGTGCCAGCAGTTTAGGGGACAATGAGCAGTTCTTC. Translated, it gives CASSLGDNEQFF. Full variable domain (rest looked up from reference TRBV28 and TRBJ2-1): DVKVTQSSRYLVKRTGEKVFLECVQDMDHENMFWYRQDPGLGLRLIYFSYDVKMKEKGDIPEGYSVSREKKERFSLILESASTNQTSMYLCASSLGDNEQFFGPGTRLTVL.